The 2 T cell receptor beta chains below were found in one sample sequenced in a study of blood T cell repertoires in COVID-19. TCRdb's copy holds only in-frame clones and misses some; the assay was immunoSEQ multiplex PCR. The sample yields approximately 490,000 clones, about 90% seen once. Sequences were obtained from PBMCs or T cells enriched from blood (not recorded which). These receptors all come from a woman under 30 who had recovered from COVID-19.

The chain couples TRBV28 to TRBJ2-5; perhaps TRBD1 as D (6 bases). There are 15 residues in the CDR3. The V gene lost 7 bases and the J gene lost 2 bases, with 17 bases spanning the gap. CDR1 is MDHEN, CDR2 SYDVKM, per germline. CDR3 in DNA: TGTGCCAGCAACCTATTGTCAGGGGATCAAGAGACCCAGTACTTC. Translation: CASNLLSGDQETQYF.

The V gene is TRBV4-1, the J gene TRBJ2-1; tentatively, D is TRBD2 (6 bases). The CDR3 covers 13 residues. Germline assignment: CDR1 MGHRA and CDR2 YSYEKL. Trimming shortened V by 5 bases and J by 6 bases, and 11 bases separated the two germline ends. DNA for the CDR3: TGCGCCAGCAGCTCTACTAGCTTCAATGAGCAGTTCTTC. Translated: CASSSTSFNEQFF.